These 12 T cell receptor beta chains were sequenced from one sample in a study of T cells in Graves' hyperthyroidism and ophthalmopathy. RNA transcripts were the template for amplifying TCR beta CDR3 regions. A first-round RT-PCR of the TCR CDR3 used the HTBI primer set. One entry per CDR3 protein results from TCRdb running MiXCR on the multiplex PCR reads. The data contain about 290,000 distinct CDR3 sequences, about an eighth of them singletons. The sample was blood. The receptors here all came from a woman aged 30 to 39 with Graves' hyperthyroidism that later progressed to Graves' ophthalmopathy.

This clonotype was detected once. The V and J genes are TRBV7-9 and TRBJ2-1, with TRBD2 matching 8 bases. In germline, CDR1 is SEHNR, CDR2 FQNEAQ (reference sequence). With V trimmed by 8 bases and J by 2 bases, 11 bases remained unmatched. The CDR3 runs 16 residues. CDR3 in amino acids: CASSGMGSGTYNEQFF. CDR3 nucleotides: TGTGCCAGCTCTGGAATGGGTAGCGGGACCTACAATGAGCAGTTCTTC.

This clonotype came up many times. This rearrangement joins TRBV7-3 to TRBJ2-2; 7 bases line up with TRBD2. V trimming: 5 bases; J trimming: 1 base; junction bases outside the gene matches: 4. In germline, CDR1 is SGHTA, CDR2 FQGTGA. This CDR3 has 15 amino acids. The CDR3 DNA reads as TGTGCCAGCAGCGGCGCTAGCGGGAACACCGGGGAGCTGTTTTTT. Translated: CASSGASGNTGELFF.

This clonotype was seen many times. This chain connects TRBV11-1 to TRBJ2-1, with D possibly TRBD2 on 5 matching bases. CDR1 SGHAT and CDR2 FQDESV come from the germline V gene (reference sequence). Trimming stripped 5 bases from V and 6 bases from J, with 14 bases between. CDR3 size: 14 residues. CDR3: CASSQTRVGNEQFF. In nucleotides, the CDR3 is TGTGCCAGCAGCCAAACTAGAGTCGGCAATGAGCAGTTCTTC. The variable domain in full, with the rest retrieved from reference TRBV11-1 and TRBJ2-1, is EAEVAQSPRYKITEKSQAVAFWCDPISGHATLYWYRQILGQGPELLVQFQDESVVDDSQLPKDRFSAERLKGVDSTLKIQPAELGDSAMYLCASSQTRVGNEQFFGPGTRLTVL.

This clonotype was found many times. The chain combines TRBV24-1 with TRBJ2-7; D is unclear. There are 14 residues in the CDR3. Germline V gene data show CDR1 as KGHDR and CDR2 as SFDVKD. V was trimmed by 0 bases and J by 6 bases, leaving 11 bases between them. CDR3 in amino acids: CATSDLSWLCEQYF. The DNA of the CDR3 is TGTGCCACCAGTGATTTGAGTTGGTTGTGCGAGCAGTACTTC.

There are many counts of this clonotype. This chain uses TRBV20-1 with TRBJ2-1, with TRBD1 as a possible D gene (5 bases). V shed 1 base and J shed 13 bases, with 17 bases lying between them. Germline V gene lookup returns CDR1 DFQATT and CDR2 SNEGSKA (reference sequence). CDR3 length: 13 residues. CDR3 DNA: TGCAGTGCTAGAGGGCCCGTGGACATACTCCAGTTCTTC. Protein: CSARGPVDILQFF.

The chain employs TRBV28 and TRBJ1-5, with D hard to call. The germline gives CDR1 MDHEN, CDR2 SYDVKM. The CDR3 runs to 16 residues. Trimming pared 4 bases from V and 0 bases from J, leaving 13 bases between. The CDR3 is CASSSAELYSNQPQHF. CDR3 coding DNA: TGTGCCAGCAGTTCTGCGGAACTTTATAGCAATCAGCCCCAGCATTTT.

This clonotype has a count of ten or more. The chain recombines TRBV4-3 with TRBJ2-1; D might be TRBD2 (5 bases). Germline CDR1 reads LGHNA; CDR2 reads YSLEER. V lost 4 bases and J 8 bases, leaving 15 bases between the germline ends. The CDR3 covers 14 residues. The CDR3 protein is CASSPQDGRDEQFF. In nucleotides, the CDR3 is TGCGCCAGCAGCCCTCAAGACGGGCGGGATGAGCAGTTCTTC.

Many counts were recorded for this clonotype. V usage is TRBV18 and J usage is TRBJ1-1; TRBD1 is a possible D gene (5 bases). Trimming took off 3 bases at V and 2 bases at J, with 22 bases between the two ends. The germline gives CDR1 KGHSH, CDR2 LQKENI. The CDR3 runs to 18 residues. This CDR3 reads CASSPVPTPGVGNTEAFF. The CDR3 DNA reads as TGTGCCAGCTCACCCGTACCGACCCCGGGGGTGGGTAACACTGAAGCTTTCTTT.

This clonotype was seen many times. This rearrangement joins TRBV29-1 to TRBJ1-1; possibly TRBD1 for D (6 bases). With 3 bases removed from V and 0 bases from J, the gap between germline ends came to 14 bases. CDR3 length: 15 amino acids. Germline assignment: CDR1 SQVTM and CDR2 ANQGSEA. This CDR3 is CSVDPGQTMNTEAFF. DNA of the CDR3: TGCAGCGTTGACCCAGGACAGACGATGAACACTGAAGCTTTCTTT.

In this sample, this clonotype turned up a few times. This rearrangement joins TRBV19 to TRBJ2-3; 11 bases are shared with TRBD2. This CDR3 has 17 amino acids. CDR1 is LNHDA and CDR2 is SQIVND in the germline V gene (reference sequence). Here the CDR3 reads CACGTSGYEARTDTQYF. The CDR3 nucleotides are TGTGCTTGTGGGACTAGCGGATACGAAGCCCGCACAGATACGCAGTATTTT.

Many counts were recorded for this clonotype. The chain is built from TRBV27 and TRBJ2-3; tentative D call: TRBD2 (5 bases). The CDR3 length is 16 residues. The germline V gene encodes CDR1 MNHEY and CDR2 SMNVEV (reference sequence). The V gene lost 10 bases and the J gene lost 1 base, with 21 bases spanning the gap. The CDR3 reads CATWSFDYGGTDTQYF. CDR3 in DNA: TGTGCCACCTGGAGTTTTGACTATGGCGGCACAGATACGCAGTATTTT.

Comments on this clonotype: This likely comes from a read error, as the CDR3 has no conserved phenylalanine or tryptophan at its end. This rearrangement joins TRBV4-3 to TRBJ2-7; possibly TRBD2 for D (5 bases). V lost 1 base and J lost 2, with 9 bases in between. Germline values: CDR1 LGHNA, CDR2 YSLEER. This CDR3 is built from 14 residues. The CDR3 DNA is TGCGCCAGCAGCCAAGGGCGGGTAACCTACGAGCAGTACTCC. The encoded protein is CASSQGRVTYEQYS.